Below are 26 T cell receptor beta chains sequenced from a single sample in a study of regulatory T cells in long-lasting Graves disease. HTBI primers from iRepertoire and Arm-PCR of CDR3 regions yielded the TCR beta libraries. TCRdb itself ran the multiplex PCR reads through MiXCR, one entry per CDR3 protein. The data contain 250,000 to 300,000 distinct CDR3 sequences, around 18% of them singletons. Time point defined: newly diagnosed GD, antithyroid drugs for less than 3 months. RNA extracted from PBMCs served as the sequencing template. The sample was also linked to a second study, of T cells in Graves' hyperthyroidism and ophthalmopathy.

The sample in question was peripheral blood mononuclear cells (PBMCs), obtained at new diagnosis, from a patient treated with antithyroid drugs. These receptor sequences come from a woman in her twenties or thirties with Graves disease.

This rearrangement joins TRBV11-3 to TRBJ2-5; 13 bases line up with TRBD2. The CDR3 has 17 residues. Germline V gene data show CDR1 as SGHNT and CDR2 as YENEEA. J was trimmed by 5 bases and V by 4 bases; bases with no gene match: 10. CDR3 amino acids: CASSSDGTSGAVETQYF. For the CDR3, the DNA is TGTGCCAGCAGCTCCGACGGGACTAGCGGGGCGGTGGAGACCCAGTACTTC. Full variable domain (missing parts from reference TRBV11-3 and TRBJ2-5): EAGVVQSPRYKIIEKKQPVAFWCNPISGHNTLYWYLQNLGQGPELLIRYENEEAVDDSQLPKDRFSAERLKGVDSTLKIQPAELGDSAVYLCASSSDGTSGAVETQYFGPGTRLLVL.

This clonotype occurred many times. V gene TRBV6-5 combines with J gene TRBJ1-1; the match to TRBD1 covers 10 bases. The CDR3 sequence is 16 residues long. Germline CDR1 reads MNHEY; CDR2 reads SVGAGI. V lost 2 bases and J lost 0; bases outside the gene matches: 3. CDR3 residues: CASSYGQGVLNTEAFF. CDR3 nucleotides: TGTGCCAGCAGTTACGGACAGGGGGTATTGAACACTGAAGCTTTCTTT.

This clonotype was seen repeatedly, ten times or more. The chain is built from TRBV7-6 and TRBJ2-7; 8 nucleotides match TRBD1. Germline-derived CDR1 and CDR2 are SGHVS and FNYEAQ. With V trimmed by 1 base and J by 2 bases, 10 bases remained unmatched. The CDR3 extends over 17 amino acids. The CDR3 DNA reads as TGTGCCAGCAGCTTAGGAGGCGGACAGGGTAAAACCTACGAGCAGTACTTC. Amino acids: CASSLGGGQGKTYEQYF.

This clonotype was seen only a few times. With only one base between it and a far larger clone, this is likely a read error. The CDR3 coding sequence is TGTGCCAGCAGCTTAGGCGGGGGATTCGGCAATCAGCCCCAGCATTTT. Amino acids: CASSLGGGFGNQPQHF. V usage is TRBV7-2 and J usage is TRBJ1-5; D might be TRBD1 (5 bases). CDR3 length equals 16 residues. Trimming left V 1 base short and J 2 bases short, with 12 bases between. The V gene's germline CDR1 is SGHTA and CDR2 FQGNSA.

At least ten counts were recorded for this clonotype. The rearrangement joins TRBV7-2 to TRBJ2-1; TRBD1 might be the D (6 bases). The CDR3 contains 15 residues. Germline lookup yields CDR1 SGHTA and CDR2 FQGNSA. Trimming shortened V by 2 bases and J by 7 bases, and 15 bases separated the two germline ends. DNA for the CDR3: TGTGCCAGCAGCTTACATACACAGGGAAGTAATGAGCAGTTCTTC. This translates into CASSLHTQGSNEQFF.

This clonotype has at least ten counts. This chain joins TRBV3-1 and TRBJ1-5, with D maybe TRBD1 (5 bases). The germline V gene encodes CDR1 LGHDT and CDR2 YNNKEL (reference sequence). Deletions cut 2 bases from V and 4 bases from J, with 12 bases between. The CDR3 length is 15 residues. DNA for the CDR3: TGTGCCAGCAGCCAAAGCAGGGCGGGAAATCAGCCCCAGCATTTT. Translated: CASSQSRAGNQPQHF.

Many counts were recorded for this clonotype. The rearrangement links TRBV7-2 to TRBJ1-2; D uncertain. V lost 5 bases to trimming and J lost 3 bases, with 10 bases between them. This CDR3 comprises 13 residues. The V gene's germline CDR1 is SGHTA and CDR2 FQGNSA. The CDR3 reads CASSPGDDYGYTF. CDR3 in DNA: TGTGCCAGCAGCCCAGGAGATGACTATGGCTACACCTTC.

This clonotype came up a few times. V gene TRBV20-1 combines with J gene TRBJ1-5, with a possible D match to TRBD1 (6 bases). The CDR3 is made up of 12 amino acids. The V gene's germline CDR1 is DFQATT and CDR2 SNEGSKA (reference sequence). V lost 5 bases and J 1 base, leaving 6 bases between the germline ends. The CDR3 sequence: CSAGQSNQPQHF. The CDR3 coding sequence is TGCAGTGCTGGACAGAGCAATCAGCCCCAGCATTTT.

This clonotype was seen repeatedly, ten times or more. The CDR3 protein is CASSRGTSGGTDTQYF. In nucleotides, the CDR3 is TGTGCCAGCAGCCGTGGGACTAGCGGGGGCACAGATACGCAGTATTTT. V and J are TRBV6-1 and TRBJ2-3; the match to TRBD2 covers 13 bases. This CDR3 is built from 16 residues. The germline CDR1 and CDR2 sequences are MNHNS and SASEGT. V gave up 6 bases and J gave up 1 base; unmatched junction bases: 4.

The V and J genes are TRBV5-1 and TRBJ2-2; TRBD1 agrees at 8 bases. The CDR3 loop spans 15 amino acids. CDR1 SGHRS and CDR2 YFSETQ come from the germline V gene. The V gene end was trimmed by 1 base and the J gene end by 3 bases; junction bases not matched to a gene: 2. As DNA, the CDR3 is TGCGCCAGCAGCTTGCACAGGGGGGACACCGGGGAGCTGTTTTTT. Its protein product is CASSLHRGDTGELFF.

In this sample, this clonotype turned up many times. The genes are TRBV11-2 and TRBJ2-1; 11 bases line up with TRBD2. With 5 bases clipped from V and 10 bases from J, the junction kept 10 bases outside the gene matches. CDR1 is SGHAT and CDR2 is FQNNGV in the germline V gene. The CDR3 contains 15 residues. Here the CDR3 DNA reads TGTGCCAGCAGCGGAGGCCTAGCGGGGGGTCCGGAGCAGTTCTTC. Protein sequence: CASSGGLAGGPEQFF.

This clonotype was recorded many times. The gene calls are TRBV10-3 and TRBJ1-2, with TRBD1 as a possible D gene (5 bases). The ends were cut back, 7 bases at V and 0 bases at J, with 15 bases in the middle. Germline values: CDR1 ENHRY, CDR2 SYGVKD. This CDR3 contains 15 residues. The CDR3 is CAIMQPGRTNYGYTF. In nucleotides, the CDR3 is TGTGCCATCATGCAGCCGGGACGCACTAACTATGGCTACACCTTC.

In this sample, this clonotype turned up many times. This chain joins TRBV27 and TRBJ2-1, with D possibly matching TRBD2 (6 bases). Looked up from germline, CDR1 is MNHEY and CDR2 is SMNVEV (reference sequence). V was pared by 4 bases and J by 9 bases, with 22 bases between. This CDR3 spans 16 amino acids. This CDR3 is CASSSGGANPGGEQFF. The CDR3 nucleotides are TGTGCCAGCAGTTCCGGCGGGGCCAATCCTGGCGGTGAGCAGTTCTTC.

This clonotype has ten or more counts. V and J are TRBV6-1 and TRBJ2-2; 9 bases align to TRBD1. CDR3 size: 16 residues. Unmatched junction bases numbered 9, after V lost 6 bases and J lost 4 bases. Germline V gene lookup returns CDR1 MNHNS and CDR2 SASEGT. The CDR3 protein is CASSRRTGEVTGELFF. The CDR3 coding sequence is TGTGCCAGCAGCCGTCGGACAGGGGAGGTCACCGGGGAGCTGTTTTTT.

This clonotype was seen many times. The V gene is TRBV3-1, the J gene TRBJ2-3; D may be TRBD1 (5 bases). The V end was cut by 1 base, the J end by 0 bases, with 8 bases between. The CDR3 extends over 15 amino acids. Germline CDR1 is LGHDT and CDR2 is YNNKEL (reference sequence). The CDR3 nucleotides are TGTGCCAGCAGCCAAGTGGGGCGAAGCACAGATACGCAGTATTTT. The encoded protein is CASSQVGRSTDTQYF.

This CDR3 reads CASSQTAGQGMYEQYF. As DNA, the CDR3 is TGTGCCAGCAGCCAAACGGCGGGACAGGGTATGTACGAGCAGTACTTC. This chain connects TRBV3-1 to TRBJ2-7, with 9 nucleotides matching TRBD1. The germline V gene encodes CDR1 LGHDT and CDR2 YNNKEL (reference sequence). V was pared by 2 bases and J by 4 bases, with 9 bases of the junction left unmatched. This CDR3 is built from 16 residues.

This rearrangement joins TRBV19 to TRBJ1-1, with D possibly matching TRBD1 (5 bases). The germline CDR1 and CDR2 sequences are LNHDA and SQIVND (reference sequence). CDR3 length equals 14 residues. Trimming left V 7 bases short and J 1 base short, with 13 bases between. In nucleotides, the CDR3 is TGTGCCAGTACCCCGGGGGGGACGAACACTGAAGCTTTCTTT. Protein: CASTPGGTNTEAFF.

The table lists this clonotype with many counts. The chain couples TRBV9 to TRBJ1-5; D unresolved. The CDR3 length is 15 residues. V was shortened by 0 bases and J by 2 bases, with 9 bases between the two germline ends. Germline V CDR1 and CDR2: SGDLS, YYNGEE. DNA for the CDR3: TGTGCCAGCAGCGTAGGAGGAAATGGCAATCAGCCCCAGCATTTT. Translated: CASSVGGNGNQPQHF.

This clonotype was counted once. This may come from a read error, since a much larger clone is one base off. The V call is TRBV5-1, the J call TRBJ2-7; 9 bases are a match to TRBD2. The CDR3 contains 15 residues. Losses at the gene ends were 2 bases for V and 2 bases for J; bases not matched to a gene: 5. Germline lookup yields CDR1 SGHRS and CDR2 YFSETQ. Here the CDR3 reads CASSFIGGGAYEQYF. CDR3 DNA: TGCGCCAGCAGCTTCATCGGCGGGGGGGCCTACGAGCAGTACTTC.

On this clonotype: It may be a read error: a sequence one base away is much more abundant. The chain couples TRBV6-1 to TRBJ1-2, with 7 nucleotides matching TRBD1. Germline V CDR1 and CDR2: MNHNS, SASEGT. The CDR3 is 16 amino acids. V lost 8 bases and J lost 4; bases outside the gene matches: 16. CDR3 in amino acids: CASGRTGTALSYGYTF. The CDR3 nucleotides are TGTGCCAGCGGTCGTACCGGGACAGCCCTTAGCTATGGCTACACCTTC.

This clonotype occurred many times. The chain joins TRBV3-1 to TRBJ2-7, with no clear D. Germline-derived CDR1 and CDR2 are LGHDT and YNNKEL (reference sequence). The CDR3 length is 15 residues. The V and J ends lost 0 bases and 5 bases respectively, with 14 bases between them. CDR3 region: CASSQEVGRFHEQYF. As DNA, the CDR3 is TGTGCCAGCAGCCAAGAGGTTGGCAGGTTCCACGAGCAGTACTTC.

This clonotype has at least ten counts. This chain's CDR3 is CASSLALGGLTEAFF. CDR3 nucleotides: TGTGCCAGCAGCTTAGCTCTCGGGGGGCTCACTGAAGCTTTCTTT. The chain couples TRBV11-2 to TRBJ1-1, with D possibly matching TRBD1 (6 bases). Trimming removed 1 base from V and 4 bases from J, with 13 bases in between. CDR1 SGHAT and CDR2 FQNNGV come from the germline V gene. This CDR3 spans 15 amino acids.

This clonotype appeared a few times. The chain joins TRBV19 to TRBJ1-2; D remains unclear. The CDR3 has 11 amino acids. The V gene's germline CDR1 is LNHDA and CDR2 SQIVND (reference sequence). V lost 0 bases and J lost 7, with 3 bases in between. The CDR3 nucleotides are TGTGCCAGTAGTATAGAGCTTGGCTACACCTTC. Translation: CASSIELGYTF.

This clonotype was seen a single time. Given a far larger clone just one base away, this is likely a sequencing read error. This chain joins TRBV6-4 and TRBJ1-1; D perhaps matches TRBD1 (5 bases). Germline V gene sequence: CDR1 MRHNA, CDR2 SNTAGT. The CDR3 has 15 residues. V lost 7 bases and J 1 base, leaving 16 bases between the germline ends. The CDR3 here is CASTPKGRPNTEAFF. The CDR3 DNA reads as TGTGCCAGCACTCCTAAGGGACGCCCGAACACTGAAGCTTTCTTT.

This clonotype has at least ten counts. This chain links TRBV20-1 with TRBJ2-5; 10 nucleotides agree with TRBD2. After removal of 6 bases from V and 5 bases from J, the junction contained 6 bases not matched to a gene. The V gene's germline CDR1 is DFQATT and CDR2 SNEGSKA (reference sequence). CDR3 length: 13 residues. The CDR3 loop reads CSASGGAGETQYF. Here the CDR3 DNA reads TGCAGTGCGAGCGGGGGGGCCGGCGAGACCCAGTACTTC.

This clonotype was counted between two and nine times. CDR3 in DNA: TGTGCCAGCAGCCCCGGGATACTCCATGAGCAGTTCTTC. Its translation is CASSPGILHEQFF. This chain joins TRBV6-1 and TRBJ2-1; perhaps TRBD2 as D (5 bases). Trimming left V 6 bases short and J 8 bases short, with 14 bases between. This CDR3 contains 13 residues. Germline V gene sequence: CDR1 MNHNS, CDR2 SASEGT.